This record concerns one T cell receptor beta chain sequence. The assay was immunoSEQ multiplex PCR, and TCRdb's table has in-frame clones only and misses some. The table has 6,000 or so clones, roughly four fifths seen once. The source of the sample is a study of T cell repertoires in ileal Crohn's disease. Across the study: All patients had surgery for stricturing (about 61%) or penetrating (around 40%) disease.

This CDR3 comprises 12 residues. The germline CDR1 and CDR2 sequences are SGHTA and FQGNSA. The V end was cut by 5 bases, the J end by 0 bases, with 5 bases between. Patients were adults with ileal or ileocolonic Crohn's disease needing resection. Sequenced sample: ileal tissue. The receptor comes from an adult with Crohn's disease. The chain has TRBV7-2 and TRBJ2-7; D is ambiguous. CDR3 nucleotide sequence: TGTGCCAGCAGCCGGAGCTCCTACGAGCAGTACTTC. Its translation is CASSRSSYEQYF. The complete variable domain, with remaining parts taken from reference TRBV7-2 and TRBJ2-7, reads GAGVSQSPSNKVTEKGKDVELRCDPISGHTALYWYRQSLGQGLEFLIYFQGNSAPDKSGLPSDRFSAERTGGSVSTLTIQRTQQEDSAVYLCASSRSSYEQYFGPGTRLTVT.